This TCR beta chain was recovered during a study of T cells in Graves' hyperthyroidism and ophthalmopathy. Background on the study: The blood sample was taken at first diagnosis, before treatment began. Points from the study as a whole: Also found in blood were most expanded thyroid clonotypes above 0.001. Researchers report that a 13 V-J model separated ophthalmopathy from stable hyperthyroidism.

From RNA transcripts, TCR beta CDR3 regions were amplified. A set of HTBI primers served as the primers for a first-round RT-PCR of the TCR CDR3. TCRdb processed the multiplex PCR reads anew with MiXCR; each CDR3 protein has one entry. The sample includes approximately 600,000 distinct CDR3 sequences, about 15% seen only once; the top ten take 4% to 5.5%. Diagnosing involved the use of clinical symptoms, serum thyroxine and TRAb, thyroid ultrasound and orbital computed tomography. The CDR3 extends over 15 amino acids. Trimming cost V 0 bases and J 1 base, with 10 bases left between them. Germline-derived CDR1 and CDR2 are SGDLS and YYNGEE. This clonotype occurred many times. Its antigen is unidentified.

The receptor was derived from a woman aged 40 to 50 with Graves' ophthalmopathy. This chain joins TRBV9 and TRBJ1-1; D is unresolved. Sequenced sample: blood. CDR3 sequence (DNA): TGTGCCAGCAGCGTAGACGGGAGTAGGAACACTGAAGCTTTCTTT. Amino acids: CASSVDGSRNTEAFF.